This passage covers 30 T cell receptor beta chains from one sample sequenced in a study of technical replicates of blood from a handful of donors. Libraries were prepared by immunoSEQ multiplex PCR; TCRdb keeps only in-frame clonotypes and omits some of them. Of about 59,000 clones in the sample, approximately 87% are singletons; the top ten hold 5.2%. Sequenced: PBMCs. The receptor set was obtained from a human donor in good health. Some clones in this sample may be carry-over from other donors' samples.

This chain links TRBV7-2 with TRBJ2-1, with D perhaps TRBD2 (5 bases). Trimming left V 3 bases short and J 1 base short, with 10 bases between. This CDR3 is 15 amino acids long. Per the germline V gene, CDR1 is SGHTA and CDR2 is FQGNSA. The CDR3 nucleotides read TGTGCCAGCAGCTTTTCGGACTGGTCCTACAATGAGCAGTTCTTC. Amino acid sequence: CASSFSDWSYNEQFF.

The rearrangement joins TRBV6-1 to TRBJ2-5; a weak D match, TRBD1 (6 bases). Germline loops: CDR1 MNHNS, CDR2 SASEGT. Trimming cost V 6 bases and J 5 bases, with 13 bases left between them. CDR3 length equals 13 residues. In DNA form, the CDR3 reads TGTGCCAGCAGACTAAACAGGGCGGAGACCCAGTACTTC. Protein sequence: CASRLNRAETQYF.

The chain joins TRBV5-4 to TRBJ2-3; 13 nucleotides agree with TRBD2. Germline CDR1 is SGHNT and CDR2 is YYREEE (reference sequence). The V gene end was trimmed by 0 bases and the J gene end by 2 bases; junction bases not matched to a gene: 3. The CDR3 is made up of 17 amino acids. The CDR3 region is CASSLGGLAGYTDTQYF. CDR3 coding DNA: TGTGCCAGCAGCTTGGGGGGACTAGCGGGATACACAGATACGCAGTATTTT.

The rearrangement joins TRBV4-2 to TRBJ2-7; 7 bases are shared with TRBD2. The germline V gene has CDR1 LGHNA and CDR2 YNFKEQ. The CDR3 is made up of 15 amino acids. V lost 5 bases, J lost 1 base, and 8 bases stayed unmatched. CDR3 residues: CASSKGLGDSYEQYF. The DNA for the CDR3 is TGTGCCAGCAGCAAAGGACTAGGGGATTCCTACGAGCAGTACTTC.

The chain combines TRBV5-4 with TRBJ2-7, with D tentatively TRBD2 (6 bases). Germline CDR1 reads SGHNT; CDR2 reads YYREEE (reference sequence). V was shortened by 4 bases and J by 5 bases, with 13 bases between the two germline ends. The CDR3 spans 13 residues. The CDR3 reads CASSLGGFDEQYF. The DNA for the CDR3 is TGTGCCAGCAGCCTTGGAGGGTTCGACGAGCAGTACTTC.

The J gene is TRBJ2-3, the V gene TRBV7-6; 8 bases are shared with TRBD2. This CDR3 has 14 amino acids. With V trimmed by 3 bases and J by 4 bases, 3 bases remained unmatched. The germline V gene has CDR1 SGHVS and CDR2 FNYEAQ. CDR3 region: CASSFGGRPDTQYF. CDR3 bases: TGTGCCAGCAGCTTTGGCGGGAGGCCAGATACGCAGTATTTT.

The CDR3 region is CAWLGTSGGYEQYF. The CDR3 coding sequence is TGTGCCTGGCTGGGGACTTCGGGCGGCTACGAGCAGTACTTC. The V and J genes are TRBV30 and TRBJ2-7, with a possible D match to TRBD2 (6 bases). CDR1 is GTSNPN, CDR2 SVGIG, per germline (reference sequence). Trimming removed 5 bases from V and 3 bases from J, with 17 bases in between. This CDR3 region has 14 residues.

The chain joins TRBV5-4 to TRBJ2-2; maybe TRBD1 (5 bases). CDR1 is SGHNT and CDR2 is YYREEE in the germline V gene (reference sequence). V gave up 2 bases and J gave up 5 bases, with 7 bases separating them. The CDR3 contains 13 residues. Here the CDR3 reads CASSFRGTGELFF. The CDR3 DNA follows: TGTGCCAGCAGCTTTAGGGGAACCGGGGAGCTGTTTTTT.

The chain carries TRBV30 and TRBJ2-1, with no clear D. Germline V CDR1 and CDR2: GTSNPN, SVGIG (reference sequence). V lost 3 bases, J lost 2 bases, and 8 bases lay in between. CDR3 length equals 13 residues. The CDR3 DNA is TGTGCCTGGAGGGGCTTGACCTACAATGAGCAGTTCTTC. It encodes CAWRGLTYNEQFF.

V is TRBV29-1 and J is TRBJ1-4; D is undetermined. CDR1 is SQVTM and CDR2 is ANQGSEA in the germline V gene. V dropped 3 bases and J dropped 7 bases, with 12 bases sitting between them. This CDR3 is 13 amino acids long. The CDR3, as DNA: TGCAGCGTTGAGGTGCTCAGTGGTGAAAAACTGTTTTTT. It translates to CSVEVLSGEKLFF.

The chain carries TRBV18 and TRBJ1-2; TRBD1 matches at 9 bases. The CDR3 has 14 amino acids. Germline V gene sequence: CDR1 KGHSH, CDR2 LQKENI. V was pared by 3 bases and J by 2 bases, with 1 base of the junction left unmatched. The CDR3 nucleotides read TGTGCCAGCTCACCCGGGACAGGGAACTATGGCTACACCTTC. It specifies CASSPGTGNYGYTF.

V gene TRBV7-3 combines with J gene TRBJ1-1; D is perhaps TRBD1 (6 bases). The CDR3 has 15 amino acids. Trimming left V 4 bases short and J 0 bases short, with 12 bases between. CDR1 SGHTA and CDR2 FQGTGA come from the germline V gene. CDR3 residues: CASSSSGQMNTEAFF. The CDR3 bases are TGTGCCAGCAGCTCTTCGGGACAAATGAACACTGAAGCTTTCTTT.

The chain is built from TRBV18 and TRBJ2-2; D might be TRBD1 (5 bases). Trimming left V 4 bases short and J 3 bases short, with 9 bases between. CDR3 length: 14 residues. Per germline, CDR1 KGHSH and CDR2 LQKENI. The CDR3 protein is CASSLDSYTGELFF. CDR3 sequence (DNA): TGTGCCAGCTCACTAGACAGTTACACCGGGGAGCTGTTTTTT.

The table lists this clone with a count of one. V gene TRBV7-2 combines with J gene TRBJ1-1; D ambiguous. CDR1 and CDR2 from the germline V gene are SGHTA and FQGNSA. The CDR3 consists of 13 residues. Trimming pared 5 bases from V and 1 base from J, leaving 8 bases between. Written as DNA, the CDR3 is TGTGCCAGCAGCCTACAGAGGAACACTGAAGCTTTCTTT. Residues: CASSLQRNTEAFF. The entire variable domain, with the rest obtained from reference TRBV7-2 and TRBJ1-1, is as follows: GAGVSQSPSNKVTEKGKDVELRCDPISGHTALYWYRQSLGQGLEFLIYFQGNSAPDKSGLPSDRFSAERTGGSVSTLTIQRTQQEDSAVYLCASSLQRNTEAFFGQGTRLTVV.

The V and J genes are TRBV5-6 and TRBJ2-7, with 10 bases aligning to TRBD2. V was pared by 0 bases and J by 3 bases, with 6 bases of the junction left unmatched. The CDR3 sequence is 16 residues long. The germline CDR1 and CDR2 sequences are SGHDT and YYEEEE. CDR3: CASSLVLASGGYEQYF. The CDR3 nucleotides are TGTGCCAGCAGCTTGGTTTTGGCTAGCGGGGGCTACGAGCAGTACTTC.

The chain links TRBV6-1 to TRBJ2-7; 9 bases map to TRBD2. Trimming at V came to 3 bases and at J to 2 bases, leaving 2 bases not matched to a gene. Germline-derived CDR1 and CDR2 are MNHNS and SASEGT. This CDR3 has 14 amino acids. The CDR3 sequence: CASSERGGPYEQYF. CDR3 DNA: TGTGCCAGCAGTGAGCGGGGGGGGCCCTACGAGCAGTACTTC.

V and J are TRBV4-3 and TRBJ2-7, with D tentatively TRBD2 (6 bases). V lost 3 bases to trimming and J lost 0 bases, with 12 bases between them. The CDR3 has 15 amino acids. CDR1 is LGHNA and CDR2 is YSLEER in the germline V gene. CDR3 DNA: TGCGCCAGCAGCCAGGATCCGGGACTCTCCTACGAGCAGTACTTC. As protein: CASSQDPGLSYEQYF.

CDR3 in DNA: TGTGCCAGCAGAACCGGGGGGGGGAGCACTGAAGCTTTCTTT. Its translation: CASRTGGGSTEAFF. J is TRBJ1-1 and V is TRBV7-8; the D gene is possibly TRBD1 (5 bases). Germline values: CDR1 SGHVS, CDR2 FQNEAQ. The CDR3 totals 14 residues. V lost 6 bases, J lost 4 bases, and 15 bases lay in between.

This sequence joins TRBV7-9 and TRBJ2-1, with 8 bases aligning to TRBD2. The germline CDR1 and CDR2 sequences are SEHNR and FQNEAQ (reference sequence). CDR3 size: 14 residues. After removal of 7 bases from V and 3 bases from J, the junction contained 5 bases not matched to a gene. In DNA, the CDR3 is TGTGCCAGCACCCGACTAGCGCACTACAATGAGCAGTTCTTC. Its translation is CASTRLAHYNEQFF.

V is TRBV11-2 and J is TRBJ2-2; TRBD2 matches 7 bases. CDR1 and CDR2 (germline): SGHAT, FQNNGV. The CDR3 is 15 amino acids. V dropped 5 bases and J dropped 2; count of bases not matched to a gene: 5. The CDR3, as DNA: TGTGCCAGCAGCGCAGCTAGCGGAAACACCGGGGAGCTGTTTTTT. Translated: CASSAASGNTGELFF.

CDR3 residues: CASSLTGSIEQYF. The CDR3 nucleotides are TGTGCCAGCAGCCTAACAGGATCTATCGAGCAGTACTTC. The gene calls are TRBV6-1 and TRBJ2-7, with D maybe TRBD1 (5 bases). V lost 6 bases and J lost 6, with 15 bases in between. The CDR3 spans 13 residues. Germline values: CDR1 MNHNS, CDR2 SASEGT.

As to this clone: The junction does not match germline at one end; this may be a read error. The rearrangement links TRBV5-4 to TRBJ2-7; the D gene is possibly TRBD2 (6 bases). The germline gives CDR1 SGHNT, CDR2 YYREEE (reference sequence). There are 14 residues in the CDR3. CDR3 residues: CASSLDGGVYEQYF. In nucleotides, the CDR3 is TGTGCCAGCAGCTTGGATGGCGGGGTCTACGAACAGTACTTC.

The gene calls are TRBV5-1 and TRBJ2-3; the D gene is possibly TRBD2 (6 bases). The CDR3 has 14 amino acids. The V end was cut by 7 bases, the J end by 4 bases, with 16 bases between. Germline CDR1 is SGHRS and CDR2 is YFSETQ. For the CDR3, the DNA is TGCGCCAGCTGGAGGGGAGTTGGCTCAGATACGCAGTATTTT. Translating gives CASWRGVGSDTQYF.

The rearrangement links TRBV6-6 to TRBJ1-4; the D gene is possibly TRBD1 (5 bases). Trimming took 6 bases from V and 7 from J, leaving 21 bases between them. The CDR3 is made up of 16 amino acids. CDR1 and CDR2 from the germline V gene are MNHNY and SVGAGI (reference sequence). The CDR3 DNA sequence: TGTGCCAGCAGGCGAGATGGGGGGGATCGGTTTGAAAAACTGTTTTTT. The encoded protein is CASRRDGGDRFEKLFF.

This chain connects TRBV4-3 to TRBJ1-1, with D maybe TRBD1 (5 bases). V gave up 0 bases and J gave up 1 base, with 6 bases separating them. Germline lookup yields CDR1 LGHNA and CDR2 YSLEER. The length of the CDR3 is 14 residues. CDR3 sequence (DNA): TGCGCCAGCAGCCAAGAGACAGCGAACACTGAAGCTTTCTTT. Encoded protein: CASSQETANTEAFF.

CDR3 bases: TGTGCCAGCAGTTCGGAGGGGGCTAATGGCTACACCTTC. It is translated as CASSSEGANGYTF. The chain joins TRBV7-2 to TRBJ1-2; 7 positions agree with TRBD1. Germline V gene sequence: CDR1 SGHTA, CDR2 FQGNSA. The length of the CDR3 is 13 residues. Trimming at V came to 6 bases and at J to 6 bases, leaving 7 bases not matched to a gene.

To note about this clone: Within the sample, other DNA sequences also encode this same CDR3. The chain recombines TRBV4-3 with TRBJ2-1; TRBD2 aligns across 9 bases. Germline V gives CDR1 LGHNA, CDR2 YSLEER. The CDR3 totals 16 residues. With V trimmed by 2 bases and J by 4 bases, 6 bases remained unmatched. CDR3 region: CASSQSTSGSYNEQFF. DNA for the CDR3: TGCGCCAGCAGCCAATCCACTAGCGGGTCTTACAATGAGCAGTTCTTC.

The count of this clone is one. The rearrangement links TRBV30 to TRBJ1-1; the D gene is possibly TRBD1 (5 bases). The CDR3 has 16 residues. From germline, CDR1 is GTSNPN and CDR2 SVGIG (reference sequence). V lost 0 bases, J lost 4 bases, and 18 bases lay in between. Written as DNA, the CDR3 is TGTGCCTGGAGTGTATTATCAGGGTGGATCGGCACTGAAGCTTTCTTT. Its protein product is CAWSVLSGWIGTEAFF. The whole variable domain, remainder taken from reference TRBV30 and TRBJ1-1, is SQTIHQWPATLVQPVGSPLSLECTVEGTSNPNLYWYRQAAGRGLQLLFYSVGIGQISSEVPQNLSASRPQDRQFILSSKKLLLSDSGFYLCAWSVLSGWIGTEAFFGQGTRLTVV.

The rearrangement uses TRBV11-2 and TRBJ2-5; 11 nucleotides agree with TRBD2. CDR3 size: 16 residues. CDR1 and CDR2 from the germline V gene are SGHAT and FQNNGV. Losses at the gene ends were 3 bases for V and 4 bases for J; bases not matched to a gene: 7. The CDR3, as DNA: TGTGCCAGCAGCTTGAGGGTGACTAGCGGGATAGAGACCCAGTACTTC. It is translated as CASSLRVTSGIETQYF.

The chain carries TRBV18 and TRBJ2-6; D unclear. Trimming left V 4 bases short and J 2 bases short, with 21 bases between. The CDR3 has 19 residues. Germline V gene sequence: CDR1 KGHSH, CDR2 LQKENI. The CDR3 DNA reads TGTGCCAGCTCACGTGACCTCGGTTGGGCCCACCCTGGGGCCAACGTCCTGACTTTC. This codes for CASSRDLGWAHPGANVLTF.